The rows below give T cell receptor beta chains drawn from one sample of a study of control samples from healthy donors and cancer patients. The method was immunoSEQ multiplex PCR; TCRdb's version includes in-frame clones alone and lacks a portion of them. The repertoire has around 200,000 clones, about 93% of them found once; the top ten carry almost 1.5%. The sequencing sample was made of blood. All receptors derive from a man younger than 30 in good health. CDR3s include the opening cysteine and the closing phenylalanine or tryptophan. D genes are given only for firm matches. A clone size is listed for some rows: how often the clone was seen (once, few, many), or a class if it is expanded.

once,TRBV10-2,NA,TRBJ1-6,TGCGCCAGCAGTGTTGGGCAAAATTCACCCCTCCACTTT,CASSVGQNSPLHF
NA,TRBV4-1,NA,TRBJ1-1,TGCGCCAGCAGCCACGGGGTAACCCTCGGGCGGGTCAAGTTCGCTGAAGCTTTCTTT,CASSHGVTLGRVKFAEAFF
NA,TRBV11-3,NA,TRBJ1-1,TGTGCCAGCAGCTTAGGTCCCTGGGACACTGAAGCTTTCTTT,CASSLGPWDTEAFF
NA,TRBV20-1,TRBD1,TRBJ1-2,TGCAGTGCTAGTTCACAGGGGAATTATGGCTACACCTTC,CSASSQGNYGYTF
NA,TRBV5-1,NA,TRBJ2-2,TGCGCCAGCAGTTGGACAGTACAGAACACCGGGGAGCTGTTTTTT,CASSWTVQNTGELFF
NA,TRBV6-5,NA,TRBJ2-4,TGTGCCAGCATGGTGGGGAGCATTCAGTACTTC,CASMVGSIQYF
NA,TRBV7-8,NA,TRBJ1-1,TGTGCCAGCAGCGACTTAGCATACCGTCCCAAGAATGAAGCTTTCTTT,CASSDLAYRPKNEAFF
NA,TRBV24-1,NA,TRBJ2-2,TGTGCCACCAGTGACCCCCCACCGTCCTCCACCGGGGAGCTGTTTTTT,CATSDPPPSSTGELFF
NA,TRBV18,NA,TRBJ2-7,TGTGCCAGCTCACTTTCATCGGGCGAGCAGTACTTC,CASSLSSGEQYF
NA,TRBV6-6,NA,TRBJ2-7,TGTGCCAGCACCCGAGGCGGCCAGGGGAGTAGAGAGCAGTACTTC,CASTRGGQGSREQYF
NA,TRBV18,NA,TRBJ2-1,TGTGCCAGCTCACCGAACAGGGATGAAGATGAGCAGTTCTTC,CASSPNRDEDEQFF
once,TRBV9,TRBD1,TRBJ2-1,TGTGCCAGCAGCGACCTACCCAGCCGACAGGGGGCCAGGAATGAGCAGTTCTTC,CASSDLPSRQGARNEQFF
NA,TRBV9,NA,TRBJ2-1,TGTGCCAGCAGCGCCGGGGGGCTCCCCTACAATGAGCAGTTCTTC,CASSAGGLPYNEQFF
once,TRBV6-5,NA,TRBJ1-5,TGTGCCAGCATAGGGATTAGCAATCAGCCCCAGCATTTT,CASIGISNQPQHF
once,TRBV7-2,NA,TRBJ1-6,TGTGCCAGCAGCTTTGCAGGAATTTATAATTCACCCCTCCACTTT,CASSFAGIYNSPLHF
NA,TRBV18,TRBD2,TRBJ2-7,TGTGCCAGCTCACCGTCGGTCGGACTAGCGCTCTACGAGCAGTACTTC,CASSPSVGLALYEQYF
NA,TRBV4-1,NA,TRBJ1-6,TGCGCCAGCAGCCAAAGCATGGCCAACTCCTATAATTCACCCCTCCACTTT,CASSQSMANSYNSPLHF
NA,TRBV10-3,NA,TRBJ1-3,TGTGCCATCAACTCTCCGGGCTACTCTGGAAACACCATATATTTT,CAINSPGYSGNTIYF
once,TRBV9,TRBD1,TRBJ2-1,TGTGCCAGCAGCCCAAGGGGGCAGCACAATGAGCAGTTCTTC,CASSPRGQHNEQFF
NA,TRBV3-1/TRBV3-2,NA,TRBJ1-2,TGTGCCAGCAGCCAAGCCCTCGGAGGGGTAGTACACTATGGCTACACCTTC,CASSQALGGVVHYGYTF
once,TRBV4-1,TRBD1,TRBJ2-5,TGCGCCAGCAGCCCATCGGCAAAAAGGTGGACAGGAACGCAAGAGACCCAGTACTTC,CASSPSAKRWTGTQETQYF
NA,TRBV11-3,TRBD1,TRBJ2-2,TGTGCCAGCAGCTTAATGGGACCGGGACAGAAAAATACCGGGGAGCTGTTTTTT,CASSLMGPGQKNTGELFF
NA,TRBV5-6,NA,TRBJ1-1,TGTGCCAGCAGCTTGAGGAGTGCGGGAGCTTTCTTT,CASSLRSAGAFF
NA,TRBV18,NA,TRBJ1-1,TGTGCCAGCTCACCGACCCCGGCCCCTGAAGCTTTCTTT,CASSPTPAPEAFF
NA,TRBV4-2,NA,TRBJ2-3,TGTGCCAGCAGCCTAAGAAGGTGGGGGGCGGTTATTCCCACAGATACGCAGTATTTT,CASSLRRWGAVIPTDTQYF
NA,TRBV5-6,NA,TRBJ1-4,TGTGCCAGCAGCTTGAAGGGTCCAGATGAAAAACTGTTTTTT,CASSLKGPDEKLFF
NA,TRBV18,TRBD1,TRBJ1-5,TGTGCCAGCTCTCAGGGGGGGGATCAGCCCCAGCATTTT,CASSQGGDQPQHF
NA,TRBV29-1,NA,TRBJ2-1,TGCAGCGTTCAGGGGCGCTACAATGAGCAGTTCTTC,CSVQGRYNEQFF
NA,TRBV7-8,TRBD1,TRBJ2-3,TGTGCCAGCAGCTTAGCGCCGTCAGGGGGCGCAGATACGCAGTATTTT,CASSLAPSGGADTQYF
NA,TRBV19,TRBD2,TRBJ2-1,TGTGCCAGTACCCCCGGGGGGGCCGGAATTAATGAGCAGTTCTTC,CASTPGGAGINEQFF
NA,TRBV2,NA,TRBJ1-4,TGTGCCAGCAGTGCGCCCGGGGGAGGTCCAAGTGGAAATGAAAAACTGTTTTTT,CASSAPGGGPSGNEKLFF
NA,TRBV5-1,NA,TRBJ1-1,TGCGCCAGCAGCCGGAGGACAGCCCAAAACCAGAACACTGAAGCTTTCTTT,CASSRRTAQNQNTEAFF
NA,TRBV6-2/TRBV6-3,NA,TRBJ1-2,TGTGCCAGCAGTCGACAGTATGGCTACACCTTC,CASSRQYGYTF
once,TRBV20-1,TRBD1,TRBJ2-3,TGCAGTGCTAGTCAAACACAGGGGGCTGAAGATACGCAGTATTTT,CSASQTQGAEDTQYF
NA,TRBV7-8,NA,TRBJ1-1,TGTGCCAGCAGCTTAGTCTTCCAGGGTGGGACTGAAGCTTTCTTT,CASSLVFQGGTEAFF
NA,TRBV15,TRBD1,TRBJ2-4,TGTGCCACCAGCAGGAGACAGGGGGCGGTAGCCAAAAACATTCAGTACTTC,CATSRRQGAVAKNIQYF
NA,TRBV14,NA,TRBJ2-7,TGTGCCAGCAGCCTTTGGGACACCCCCTACGAGCAGTACTTC,CASSLWDTPYEQYF
NA,TRBV5-6,NA,TRBJ2-5,TGTGCCAGCAGCTTGTCACTCGAGACCCAGTACTTC,CASSLSLETQYF
NA,TRBV5-1,NA,TRBJ2-7,TGCGCCAGCAAATCGGCGCTACTCGACTACGAGCAGTACTTC,CASKSALLDYEQYF